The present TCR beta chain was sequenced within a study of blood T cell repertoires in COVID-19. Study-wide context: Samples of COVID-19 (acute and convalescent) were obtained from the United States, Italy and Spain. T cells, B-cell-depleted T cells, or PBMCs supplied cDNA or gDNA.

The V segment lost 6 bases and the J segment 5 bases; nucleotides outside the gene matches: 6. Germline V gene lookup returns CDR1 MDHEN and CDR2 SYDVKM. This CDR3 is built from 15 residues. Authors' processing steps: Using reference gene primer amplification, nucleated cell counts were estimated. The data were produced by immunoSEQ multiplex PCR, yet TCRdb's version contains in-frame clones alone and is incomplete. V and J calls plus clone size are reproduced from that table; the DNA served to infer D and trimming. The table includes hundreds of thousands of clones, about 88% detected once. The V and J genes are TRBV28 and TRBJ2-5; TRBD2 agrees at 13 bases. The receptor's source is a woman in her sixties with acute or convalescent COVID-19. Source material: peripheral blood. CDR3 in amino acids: CASSTSGRVRETQYF. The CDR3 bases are TGTGCCAGCAGCACTAGCGGGAGGGTGAGGGAGACCCAGTACTTC.